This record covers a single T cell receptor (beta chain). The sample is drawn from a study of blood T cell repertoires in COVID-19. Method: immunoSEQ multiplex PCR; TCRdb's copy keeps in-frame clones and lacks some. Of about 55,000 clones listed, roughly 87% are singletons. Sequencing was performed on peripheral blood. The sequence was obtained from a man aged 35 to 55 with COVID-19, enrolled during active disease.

CDR3 loop: CASSKEGQNEQFF. CDR3 coding DNA: TGTGCCAGCAGCAAAGAGGGACAGAATGAGCAGTTCTTC. The genes are TRBV11-1 and TRBJ2-1; 7 nucleotides match TRBD1. The V gene end was trimmed by 5 bases and the J gene end by 7 bases; junction bases not matched to a gene: 5. The CDR3 has 13 residues. The V gene's germline CDR1 is SGHAT and CDR2 FQDESV (reference sequence).